This T cell receptor (beta chain) was sequenced during a study of blood T cell repertoires in COVID-19. Whole-study context: Sites across the United States, Italy and Spain contributed samples from acute and convalescent COVID-19.

Authors' analysis steps: Nucleated cell counts were estimated from reference gene primer amplification. Assay: immunoSEQ multiplex PCR; the TCRdb copy retains only in-frame clones and omits some. V, J and clone size are taken as reported in that table, and D and trimming were inferred from the DNA itself. The sample records about 260,000 clones, approximately 85% being singletons. Living in 24 US areas, the participants were between about 18 and 100 years of age. Participants had their cohort set by participant-reported clinical history. The CDR3 extends over 15 amino acids. Sequencing used PBMCs or T cells enriched from blood (not recorded which). V is TRBV21-1 and J is TRBJ1-4. TRBV21-1 is a pseudogene locus. The sequence came from a woman in her forties or fifties who had recovered from COVID-19. The CDR3 sequence is CASSKAGGMCEKLFF. As DNA, the CDR3 is TGTGCCAGCAGCAAAGCAGGAGGGATGTGTGAAAAACTGTTTTTT.